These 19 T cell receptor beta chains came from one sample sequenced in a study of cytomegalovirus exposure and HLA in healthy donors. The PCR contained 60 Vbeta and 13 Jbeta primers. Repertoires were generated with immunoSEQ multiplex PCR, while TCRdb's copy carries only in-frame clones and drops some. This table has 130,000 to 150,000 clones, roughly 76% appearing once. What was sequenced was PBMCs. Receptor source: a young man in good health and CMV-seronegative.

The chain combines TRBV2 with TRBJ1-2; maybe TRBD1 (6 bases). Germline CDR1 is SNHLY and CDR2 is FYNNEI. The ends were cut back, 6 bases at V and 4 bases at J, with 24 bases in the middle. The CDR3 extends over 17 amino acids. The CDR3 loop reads CASSGGGRGGWVYGYTF. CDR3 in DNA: TGTGCCAGCAGCGGGGGGGGTCGAGGGGGTTGGGTCTATGGCTACACCTTC.

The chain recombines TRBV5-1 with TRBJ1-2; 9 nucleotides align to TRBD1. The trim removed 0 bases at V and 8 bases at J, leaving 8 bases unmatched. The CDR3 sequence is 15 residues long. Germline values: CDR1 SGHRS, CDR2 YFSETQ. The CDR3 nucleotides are TGCGCCAGCAGCTTGGCCCCACAGGGGGCTATCGGCTACACCTTC. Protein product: CASSLAPQGAIGYTF.

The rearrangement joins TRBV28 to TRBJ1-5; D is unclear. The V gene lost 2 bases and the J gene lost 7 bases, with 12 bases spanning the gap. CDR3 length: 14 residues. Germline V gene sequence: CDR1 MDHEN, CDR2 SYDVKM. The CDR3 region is CASSLTDNGQPQHF. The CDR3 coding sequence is TGTGCCAGCAGTTTAACAGATAATGGGCAGCCCCAGCATTTT. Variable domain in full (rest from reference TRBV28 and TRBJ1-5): DVKVTQSSRYLVKRTGEKVFLECVQDMDHENMFWYRQDPGLGLRLIYFSYDVKMKEKGDIPEGYSVSREKKERFSLILESASTNQTSMYLCASSLTDNGQPQHFGDGTRLSIL.

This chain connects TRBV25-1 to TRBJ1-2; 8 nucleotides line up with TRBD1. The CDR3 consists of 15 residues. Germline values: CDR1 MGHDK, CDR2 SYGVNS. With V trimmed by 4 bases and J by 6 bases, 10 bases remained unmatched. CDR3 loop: CASSGTGRWWNGYTF. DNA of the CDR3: TGTGCCAGCAGTGGGACAGGGAGGTGGTGGAATGGCTACACCTTC.

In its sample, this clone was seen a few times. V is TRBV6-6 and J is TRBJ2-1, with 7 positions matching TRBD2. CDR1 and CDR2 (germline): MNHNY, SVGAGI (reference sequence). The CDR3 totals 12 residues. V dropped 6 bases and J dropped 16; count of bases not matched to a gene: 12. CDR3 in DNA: TGTGCCAGCAGCCCGTCCGGGGGGTTCAACTTCTTC. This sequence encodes CASSPSGGFNFF.

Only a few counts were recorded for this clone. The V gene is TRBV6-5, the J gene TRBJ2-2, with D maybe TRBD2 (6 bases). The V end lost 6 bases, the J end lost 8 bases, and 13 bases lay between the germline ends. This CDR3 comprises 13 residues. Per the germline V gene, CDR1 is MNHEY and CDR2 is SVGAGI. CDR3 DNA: TGTGCCAGCAGCCCACGACTAGGGGGGGAGCTGTTTTTT. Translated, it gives CASSPRLGGELFF.

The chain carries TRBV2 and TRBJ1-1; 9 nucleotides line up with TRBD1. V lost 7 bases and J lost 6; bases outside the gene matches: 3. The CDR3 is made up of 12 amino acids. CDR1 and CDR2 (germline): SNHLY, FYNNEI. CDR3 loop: CASNRGQSEAFF. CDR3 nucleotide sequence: TGTGCCAGCAACAGGGGGCAATCTGAAGCTTTCTTT.

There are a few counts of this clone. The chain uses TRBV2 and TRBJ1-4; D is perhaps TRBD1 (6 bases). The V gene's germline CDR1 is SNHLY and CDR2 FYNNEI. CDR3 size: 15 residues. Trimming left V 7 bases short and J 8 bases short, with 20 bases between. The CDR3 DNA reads TGTGCCAGCAACAGGGAGCTCAACCGCGGGGAAAAACTGTTTTTT. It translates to CASNRELNRGEKLFF.

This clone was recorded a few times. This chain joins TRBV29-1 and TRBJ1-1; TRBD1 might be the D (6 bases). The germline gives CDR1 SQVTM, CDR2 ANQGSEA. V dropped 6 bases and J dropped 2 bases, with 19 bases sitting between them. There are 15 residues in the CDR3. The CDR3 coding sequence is TGCAGCGTCCAACAGGGAAGGGTTGGAAACACTGAAGCTTTCTTT. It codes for CSVQQGRVGNTEAFF.

The CDR3 DNA is TGTGCCAGCAGCCTGAGAAGAGACCCGGAGGGACAGAATACGCAGTATTTT. It specifies CASSLRRDPEGQNTQYF. The chain links TRBV4-2 to TRBJ2-3, with D maybe TRBD1 (7 bases). V lost 4 bases to trimming and J lost 7 bases, with 24 bases between them. The CDR3 extends over 17 amino acids. Germline CDR1 reads LGHNA; CDR2 reads YNFKEQ.

DNA for the CDR3: TGTGCCAGTAGTATACAGGGGGACACTGAAGCTTTCTTT. This encodes CASSIQGDTEAFF. The chain employs TRBV19 and TRBJ1-1, with 7 bases that match TRBD1. Germline assignment: CDR1 LNHDA and CDR2 SQIVND (reference sequence). The CDR3 spans 13 residues. V shed 2 bases, J shed 3 bases, and the junction held 0 bases outside the gene matches.

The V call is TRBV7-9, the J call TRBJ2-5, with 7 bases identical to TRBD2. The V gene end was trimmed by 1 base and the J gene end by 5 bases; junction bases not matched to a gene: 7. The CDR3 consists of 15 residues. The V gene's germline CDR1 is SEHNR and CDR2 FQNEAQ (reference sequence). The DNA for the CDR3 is TGTGCCAGCAGCTTAGAGGGAGGGTCATTGGAGACCCAGTACTTC. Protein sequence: CASSLEGGSLETQYF.

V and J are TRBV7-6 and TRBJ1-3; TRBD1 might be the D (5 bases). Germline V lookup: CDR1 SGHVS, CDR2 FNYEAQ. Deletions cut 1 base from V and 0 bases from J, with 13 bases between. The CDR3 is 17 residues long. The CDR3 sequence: CASSLERGPISGNTIYF. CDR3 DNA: TGTGCCAGCAGCTTAGAGCGGGGACCGATCTCTGGAAACACCATATATTTT.

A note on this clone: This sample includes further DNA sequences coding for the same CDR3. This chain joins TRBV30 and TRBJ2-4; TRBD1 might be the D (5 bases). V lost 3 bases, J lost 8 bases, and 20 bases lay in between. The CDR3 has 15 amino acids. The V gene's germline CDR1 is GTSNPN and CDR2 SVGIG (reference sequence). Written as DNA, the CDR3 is TGTGCCTGGAGCGTACGTGTGGGGCTCGGTGACATTCAGTACTTC. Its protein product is CAWSVRVGLGDIQYF. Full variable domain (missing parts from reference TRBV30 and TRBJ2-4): SQTIHQWPATLVQPVGSPLSLECTVEGTSNPNLYWYRQAAGRGLQLLFYSVGIGQISSEVPQNLSASRPQDRQFILSSKKLLLSDSGFYLCAWSVRVGLGDIQYFGAGTRLSVL.

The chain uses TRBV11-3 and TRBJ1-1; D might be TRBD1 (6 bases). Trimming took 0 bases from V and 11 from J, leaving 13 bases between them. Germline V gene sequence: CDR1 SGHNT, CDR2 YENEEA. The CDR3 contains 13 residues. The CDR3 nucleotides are TGTGCCAGCAGCTTAGATAGGGATAGGGGGGCTTTCTTT. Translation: CASSLDRDRGAFF.

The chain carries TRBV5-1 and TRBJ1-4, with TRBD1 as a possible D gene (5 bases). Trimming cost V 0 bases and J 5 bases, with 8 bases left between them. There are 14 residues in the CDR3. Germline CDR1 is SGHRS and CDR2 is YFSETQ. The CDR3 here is CASSLGQSNEKLFF. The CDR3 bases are TGCGCCAGCAGCTTGGGACAGTCGAATGAAAAACTGTTTTTT.

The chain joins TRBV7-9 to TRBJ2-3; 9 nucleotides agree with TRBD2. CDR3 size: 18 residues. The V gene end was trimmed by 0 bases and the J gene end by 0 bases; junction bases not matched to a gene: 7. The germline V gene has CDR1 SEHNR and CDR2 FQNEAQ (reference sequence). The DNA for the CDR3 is TGTGCCAGCAGCTTAGCGCGGGATAGCGGGGGCAGCACAGATACGCAGTATTTT. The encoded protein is CASSLARDSGGSTDTQYF.

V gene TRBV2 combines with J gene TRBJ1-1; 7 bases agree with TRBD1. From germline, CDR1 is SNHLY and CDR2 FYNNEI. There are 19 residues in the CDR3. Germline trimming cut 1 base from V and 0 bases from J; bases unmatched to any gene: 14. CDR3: CASSEVLSARTGLNTEAFF. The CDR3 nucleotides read TGTGCCAGCAGTGAAGTGCTGAGTGCGCGGACAGGCCTGAACACTGAAGCTTTCTTT. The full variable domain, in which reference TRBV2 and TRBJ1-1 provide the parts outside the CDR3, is EPEVTQTPSHQVTQMGQEVILRCVPISNHLYFYWYRQILGQKVEFLVSFYNNEISEKSEIFDDQFSVERPDGSNFTLKIRSTKLEDSAMYFCASSEVLSARTGLNTEAFFGQGTRLTVV.

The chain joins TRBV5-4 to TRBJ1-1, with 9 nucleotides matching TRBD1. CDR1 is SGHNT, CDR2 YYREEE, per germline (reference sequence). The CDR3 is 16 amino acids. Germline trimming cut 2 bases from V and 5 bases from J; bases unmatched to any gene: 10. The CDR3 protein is CASSFSLTGGETEAFF. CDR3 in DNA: TGTGCCAGCAGCTTCTCCCTGACAGGGGGTGAAACTGAAGCTTTCTTT.